This TCR beta chain emerged from a study of cytomegalovirus exposure and HLA in healthy donors. This CDR3 contains 17 residues. Trimming pared 5 bases from V and 0 bases from J, leaving 17 bases between. Germline loops: CDR1 KGHSH, CDR2 LQKENI. 13 Jbeta primers and 60 Vbeta primers were used for the PCR. In the source study's methods: Unique TCR beta chains numbered roughly 84 million in a later analysis, with roughly 11 million shared. Here immunoSEQ multiplex PCR was the method, and the copy in TCRdb shows in-frame clones only, minus some. Clone size and V and J calls were adopted from that table, with D and trimming inferred from the DNA. The data contain under 200,000 clones, about four fifths of them seen just once; the ten biggest clones take up 2% to 2.5%.

This TCR derives from a woman in her forties or fifties in good health and CMV-seronegative. V is TRBV18 and J is TRBJ1-5, with a weak D call TRBD1 (5 bases). The sequenced material came from PBMCs. CDR3 bases: TGTGCCAGCTCAATGTCTGGGGCTTTAAATAGCAATCAGCCCCAGCATTTT. This translates into CASSMSGALNSNQPQHF.